Each of the 24 T cell receptor beta chains below was sequenced from the same sample in a study of identical twins. TCRdb re-derived calls from the 5' RACE reads in MiXCR, one entry per CDR3 protein. The sample lists 200,000 or so distinct CDR3 sequences; more than 15% were seen once. The sample was also linked to a second study, of T cells expressing NK-cell markers.

Sequencing was performed on CD8+ T cells sorted from blood. Source of these receptors: a woman younger than 35 in good health.

The chain links TRBV27 to TRBJ2-6; the match to TRBD2 covers 11 bases. This CDR3 contains 17 residues. Germline CDR1 reads MNHEY; CDR2 reads SMNVEV (reference sequence). V lost 3 bases, J lost 3 bases, and 4 bases stayed unmatched. This CDR3 is CASSFLAGGGGANVLTF. Here the CDR3 DNA reads TGTGCCAGCAGTTTTCTAGCGGGAGGAGGTGGGGCCAACGTCCTGACTTTC.

The chain recombines TRBV6-1 with TRBJ2-3; 9 bases map to TRBD1. Trimming removed 2 bases from V and 3 bases from J; junction bases left unmatched: 6. Germline CDR1 reads MNHNS; CDR2 reads SASEGT. The CDR3 loop spans 16 amino acids. Here the CDR3 DNA reads TGTGCCAGCAGTGAATCCCGGACAGGGGCGACAGATACGCAGTATTTT. Translating it yields CASSESRTGATDTQYF.

The chain combines TRBV7-9 with TRBJ2-7; 9 nucleotides align to TRBD1. The length of the CDR3 is 12 residues. Germline assignment: CDR1 SEHNR and CDR2 FQNEAQ (reference sequence). V gave up 10 bases and J gave up 2 bases; unmatched junction bases: 3. The CDR3 spells CATRDRAYEQYF. The CDR3 region has the DNA TGTGCCACCCGGGACAGGGCCTACGAGCAGTACTTC.

In this sample, this clonotype turned up a few times. The V and J genes are TRBV7-6 and TRBJ2-7, with D uncertain. CDR3 size: 12 residues. Trimming left V 8 bases short and J 0 bases short, with 8 bases between. CDR1 and CDR2 (germline): SGHVS, FNYEAQ. In DNA, the CDR3 is TGTGCCAGCTCGGGCAGCTCCTACGAGCAGTACTTC. Protein sequence: CASSGSSYEQYF.

The V call is TRBV10-3, the J call TRBJ2-1; a weak D match, TRBD2 (6 bases). The germline CDR1 and CDR2 sequences are ENHRY and SYGVKD. Between the trimmed V and J ends, which lost 3 bases and 6 bases, there was a span of 6 bases. This CDR3 is built from 12 residues. The CDR3: CAISDGSNEQFF. The CDR3 DNA follows: TGTGCCATCAGTGACGGGAGCAATGAGCAGTTCTTC.

This clonotype was picked up many times. The chain combines TRBV7-9 with TRBJ2-7; 10 bases align to TRBD2. CDR3 length: 16 residues. V lost 5 bases and J lost 4; bases outside the gene matches: 11. Looked up from germline, CDR1 is SEHNR and CDR2 is FQNEAQ (reference sequence). Here the CDR3 DNA reads TGTGCCAGCAGCCCAACGCAATGGACTAGCGGATACGAGCAGTACTTC. Protein product: CASSPTQWTSGYEQYF.

V and J are TRBV4-1 and TRBJ1-1; TRBD1 matches at 8 bases. V shed 4 bases and J 11 bases; nucleotides not matched to a gene: 15. The V gene's germline CDR1 is MGHRA and CDR2 YSYEKL. CDR3 length: 15 amino acids. CDR3 nucleotides: TGCGCCAGCAGCCTCCGGACAGGGCCAGAGGTATTGGCTTTCTTT. It codes for CASSLRTGPEVLAFF.

This clonotype was counted a few times. The chain links TRBV29-1 to TRBJ1-1; D is unresolved. There are 10 residues in the CDR3. Germline lookup yields CDR1 SQVTM and CDR2 ANQGSEA. Trimming stripped 5 bases from V and 3 bases from J, with 4 bases between. CDR3 region: CSVKDTEAFF. CDR3 in DNA: TGCAGCGTTAAGGACACTGAAGCTTTCTTT.

The chain has TRBV12-3 or TRBV12-4 and TRBJ1-2, with TRBD1 identical over 9 bases. The J segment lost 4 bases and the V segment lost 6 bases, leaving 6 bases of the junction unmatched. CDR3 length: 14 residues. The CDR3 is CASSTLQGAYGYTF. The CDR3 DNA is TGTGCCAGCAGCACCTTACAGGGGGCCTATGGCTACACCTTC.

The chain combines TRBV6-4 with TRBJ2-2; D call uncertain. Germline V gene sequence: CDR1 MRHNA, CDR2 SNTAGT. This CDR3 has 14 residues. Trimming removed 3 bases from V and 3 bases from J, with 8 bases in between. The CDR3 nucleotides are TGTGCCAGCAGTGAGGGATCCGACACCGGGGAGCTGTTTTTT. Amino acids: CASSEGSDTGELFF.

This clonotype was seen at least ten times. The chain recombines TRBV12-3 or TRBV12-4 with TRBJ1-3; D not resolved. This CDR3 spans 14 amino acids. The V gene lost 3 bases and the J gene lost 0 bases, with 6 bases spanning the gap. CDR3 bases: TGTGCCAGCAGTTTCGCCATCTCTGGAAACACCATATATTTT. Protein: CASSFAISGNTIYF.

There are a few counts of this clonotype. The chain combines TRBV12-3 or TRBV12-4 with TRBJ2-1; D possibly corresponds to TRBD1 (6 bases). This CDR3 has 12 amino acids. Trimming took 9 bases from V and 5 from J, leaving 11 bases between them. The DNA for the CDR3 is TGTGCCAGTCATTCAGGGGACAATGAGCAGTTCTTC. This sequence encodes CASHSGDNEQFF.

The genes are TRBV3-1 and TRBJ2-2; 8 bases line up with TRBD1. V dropped 8 bases and J dropped 0; count of bases not matched to a gene: 14. The germline V gene encodes CDR1 LGHDT and CDR2 YNNKEL (reference sequence). This CDR3 spans 18 amino acids. The CDR3 DNA reads as TGTGCCAGCTCCCAAGTCGGGCTGGGACAGGCGAACACCGGGGAGCTGTTTTTT. It yields the protein CASSQVGLGQANTGELFF.

This clonotype was detected ten times or more. For the CDR3, the DNA is TGCGCCAGCAGCCCCAGGGAGACACGATACGAGCAGTACTTC. This encodes CASSPRETRYEQYF. The chain carries TRBV5-1 and TRBJ2-7; TRBD1 or TRBD2 may be the D gene (5 bases each). The V end was cut by 4 bases, the J end by 4 bases, with 15 bases between. In germline, CDR1 is SGHRS, CDR2 YFSETQ. The CDR3 is 14 residues long.

The CDR3 is CASSAGGSYEQYF. The CDR3 DNA reads as TGTGCCAGCAGTGCCGGCGGCTCCTACGAGCAGTACTTC. The V call is TRBV25-1, the J call TRBJ2-7; no reliable D call. Per the germline V gene, CDR1 is MGHDK and CDR2 is SYGVNS. V lost 4 bases, J lost 0 bases, and 7 bases lay in between. The CDR3 contains 13 residues.

This clonotype was recorded many times. V gene TRBV12-3 or TRBV12-4 combines with J gene TRBJ1-3; D not resolved. V lost 5 bases, J lost 0 bases, and 11 bases lay in between. The CDR3 extends over 15 amino acids. CDR3 DNA: TGTGCCAGCAGTCCCTGGCCCTCCTCTGGAAACACCATATATTTT. It codes for CASSPWPSSGNTIYF.

This clonotype was picked up a small number of times. The chain has TRBV29-1 and TRBJ1-2, with 7 positions matching TRBD1. Per germline, CDR1 SQVTM and CDR2 ANQGSEA. V dropped 5 bases and J dropped 2; count of bases not matched to a gene: 8. This CDR3 region has 14 residues. CDR3 amino acids: CSVTYDRDNYGYTF. CDR3 nucleotide sequence: TGCAGCGTTACATATGACAGGGACAACTATGGCTACACCTTC.

This clonotype came up a few times. This rearrangement joins TRBV11-2 to TRBJ2-7, with 11 bases matching TRBD2. From germline, CDR1 is SGHAT and CDR2 FQNNGV. This CDR3 has 19 amino acids. After removal of 5 bases from V and 0 bases from J, the junction contained 15 bases not matched to a gene. The CDR3 bases are TGTGCCAGCAGCCCACAATATACACTAGCGGGAGCGAGCTCCTACGAGCAGTACTTC. Its protein product is CASSPQYTLAGASSYEQYF.

This clonotype was detected a few times. The gene calls are TRBV7-2 and TRBJ2-7; weak D call: TRBD2 (5 bases). Germline V gives CDR1 SGHTA, CDR2 FQGNSA. The CDR3 loop spans 12 amino acids. Trimming left V 5 bases short and J 4 bases short, with 9 bases between. The CDR3 DNA follows: TGTGCCAGCAGCGGAGAGGGTTACGAGCAGTACTTC. Amino acids: CASSGEGYEQYF. Supplemented by reference TRBV7-2 and TRBJ2-7, the full variable domain reads GAGVSQSPSNKVTEKGKDVELRCDPISGHTALYWYRQSLGQGLEFLIYFQGNSAPDKSGLPSDRFSAERTGGSVSTLTIQRTQQEDSAVYLCASSGEGYEQYFGPGTRLTVT.

The table lists this clonotype with a few counts. The CDR3 region is CASSFDRSNGYTF. CDR3 nucleotides: TGTGCCAGCAGCTTTGACAGAAGCAATGGCTACACCTTC. The chain uses TRBV27 and TRBJ1-2, with a weak D call TRBD1 (5 bases). The CDR3 loop spans 13 amino acids. Between the trimmed V and J ends, which lost 6 bases and 6 bases, there was a span of 14 bases. Germline assignment: CDR1 MNHEY and CDR2 SMNVEV (reference sequence).

This chain links TRBV4-1 with TRBJ2-3; TRBD1 matches 11 bases. The CDR3 covers 17 residues. The germline V gene has CDR1 MGHRA and CDR2 YSYEKL. After removal of 4 bases from V and 4 bases from J, the junction contained 10 bases not matched to a gene. This CDR3 is CASSPTRDRGSADTQYF. CDR3 nucleotides: TGCGCCAGCAGCCCGACCAGGGACAGGGGGTCAGCAGATACGCAGTATTTT.

This chain joins TRBV10-3 and TRBJ1-5; no definite D call. CDR1 is ENHRY and CDR2 is SYGVKD in the germline V gene. Trimming removed 3 bases from V and 4 bases from J, with 10 bases in between. The CDR3 is 14 amino acids. CDR3 sequence (DNA): TGTGCCATCAGTGATTCGACGGGGAATCAGCCCCAGCATTTT. Translating gives CAISDSTGNQPQHF.

In this sample, this clonotype turned up a few times. The genes are TRBV6-1 and TRBJ2-5; maybe TRBD2 (6 bases). The CDR3 has 13 residues. Trimming took off 6 bases at V and 2 bases at J, with 10 bases between the two ends. Germline V gene data show CDR1 as MNHNS and CDR2 as SASEGT. In DNA form, the CDR3 reads TGTGCCAGCAGCCACCGGGAGCAAGAGACCCAGTACTTC. It encodes CASSHREQETQYF.

This chain joins TRBV20-1 and TRBJ2-7, with D maybe TRBD2 (6 bases). Trimming pared 0 bases from V and 0 bases from J, leaving 15 bases between. This CDR3 spans 16 amino acids. Germline-derived CDR1 and CDR2 are DFQATT and SNEGSKA (reference sequence). The CDR3 nucleotides read TGCAGTGCTAGAGATATGTTGGGGGGTTACTCCTACGAGCAGTACTTC. It codes for CSARDMLGGYSYEQYF.